This TCR beta chain was retrieved from a study of early T cells in non-severe SARS-CoV-2 infection. V lost 6 bases and J lost 7, with 16 bases in between. The CDR3 is made up of 13 amino acids. Germline assignment: CDR1 SQVTM and CDR2 ANQGSEA. In TCRdb, the 5' RACE reads were re-called with MiXCR into one record per CDR3 protein. The table includes more than 95,000 distinct CDR3 sequences, approximately 17% detected once. The chain employs TRBV29-1 and TRBJ2-1; D not resolved. Sequences were obtained from whole blood. The source is an adult who was a healthcare worker with PCR-confirmed SARS-CoV-2 infection or an uninfected control (not recorded which). This chain's CDR3 is CSVLTDLGNEQFF. The CDR3 DNA is TGCAGCGTGTTAACCGATCTGGGGAATGAGCAGTTCTTC.